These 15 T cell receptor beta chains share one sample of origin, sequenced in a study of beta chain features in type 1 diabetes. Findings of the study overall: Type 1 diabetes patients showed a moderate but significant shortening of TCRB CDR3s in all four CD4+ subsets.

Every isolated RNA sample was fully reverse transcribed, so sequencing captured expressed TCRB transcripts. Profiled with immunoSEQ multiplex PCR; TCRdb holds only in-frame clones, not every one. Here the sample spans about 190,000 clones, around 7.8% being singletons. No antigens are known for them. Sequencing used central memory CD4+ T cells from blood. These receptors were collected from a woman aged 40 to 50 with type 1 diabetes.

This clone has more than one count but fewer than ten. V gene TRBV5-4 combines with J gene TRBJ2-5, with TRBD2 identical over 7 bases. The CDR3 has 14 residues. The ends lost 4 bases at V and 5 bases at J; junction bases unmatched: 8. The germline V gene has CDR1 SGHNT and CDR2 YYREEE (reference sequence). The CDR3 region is CASSVGTIGETQYF. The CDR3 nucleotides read TGTGCCAGCAGCGTCGGGACTATAGGCGAGACCCAGTACTTC. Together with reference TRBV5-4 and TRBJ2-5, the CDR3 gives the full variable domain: ETGVTQSPTHLIKTRGQQVTLRCSSQSGHNTVSWYQQALGQGPQFIFQYYREEENGRGNFPPRFSGLQFPNYSSELNVNALELDDSALYLCASSVGTIGETQYFGPGTRLLVL.

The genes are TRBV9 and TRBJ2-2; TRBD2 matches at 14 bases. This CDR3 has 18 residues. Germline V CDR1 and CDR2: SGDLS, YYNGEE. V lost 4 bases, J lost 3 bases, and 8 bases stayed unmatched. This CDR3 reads CASSLGTSGSGDTGELFF. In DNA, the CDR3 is TGTGCCAGCAGCCTTGGGACTAGCGGGAGTGGGGACACCGGGGAGCTGTTTTTT.

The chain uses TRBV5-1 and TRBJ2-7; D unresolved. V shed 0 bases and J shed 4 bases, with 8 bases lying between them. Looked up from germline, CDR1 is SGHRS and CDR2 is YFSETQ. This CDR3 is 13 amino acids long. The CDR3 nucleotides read TGCGCCAGCAGCTTGGGAGGAGTTTACGAGCAGTACTTC. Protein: CASSLGGVYEQYF.

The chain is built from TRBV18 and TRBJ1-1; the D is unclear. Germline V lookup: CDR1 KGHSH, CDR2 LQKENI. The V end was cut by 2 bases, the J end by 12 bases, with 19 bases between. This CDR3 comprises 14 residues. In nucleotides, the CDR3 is TGTGCCAGCTCACCAGGAGCAAGGGAGAGCGCGCCTTTCTTT. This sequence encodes CASSPGARESAPFF.

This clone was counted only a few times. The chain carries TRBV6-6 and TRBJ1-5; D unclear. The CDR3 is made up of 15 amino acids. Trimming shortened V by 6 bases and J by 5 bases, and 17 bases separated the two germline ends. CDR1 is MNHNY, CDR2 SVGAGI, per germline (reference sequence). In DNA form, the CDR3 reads TGTGCCAGCAGAGAAAGATCCTCGAGGGATCAGCCCCAGCATTTT. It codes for CASRERSSRDQPQHF.

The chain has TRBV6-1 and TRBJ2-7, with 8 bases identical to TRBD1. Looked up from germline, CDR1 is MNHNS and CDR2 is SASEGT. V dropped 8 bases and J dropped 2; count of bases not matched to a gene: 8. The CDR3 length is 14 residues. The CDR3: CASLNWDRPYEQYF. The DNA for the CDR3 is TGTGCCAGCTTGAACTGGGACAGGCCCTACGAGCAGTACTTC.

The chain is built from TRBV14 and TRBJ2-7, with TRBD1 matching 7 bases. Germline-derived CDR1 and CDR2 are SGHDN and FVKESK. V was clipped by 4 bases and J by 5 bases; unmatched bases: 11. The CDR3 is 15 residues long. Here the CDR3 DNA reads TGTGCCAGCAGCCGCGGACAGGTCCATGGCGACGAGCAGTACTTC. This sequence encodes CASSRGQVHGDEQYF.

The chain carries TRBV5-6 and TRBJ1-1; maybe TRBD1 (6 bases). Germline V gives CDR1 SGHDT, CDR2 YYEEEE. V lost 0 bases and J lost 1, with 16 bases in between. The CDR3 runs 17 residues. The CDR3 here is CASSLAGVLGRNTEAFF. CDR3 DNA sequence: TGTGCCAGCAGCTTGGCAGGGGTGCTAGGCCGGAACACTGAAGCTTTCTTT.

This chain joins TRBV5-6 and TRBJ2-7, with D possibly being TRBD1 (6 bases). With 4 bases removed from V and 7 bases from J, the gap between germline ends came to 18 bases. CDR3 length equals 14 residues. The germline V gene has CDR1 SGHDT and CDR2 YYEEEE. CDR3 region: CASSPEGGLKEQYF. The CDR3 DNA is TGTGCCAGCAGCCCGGAAGGGGGTTTGAAGGAGCAGTACTTC.

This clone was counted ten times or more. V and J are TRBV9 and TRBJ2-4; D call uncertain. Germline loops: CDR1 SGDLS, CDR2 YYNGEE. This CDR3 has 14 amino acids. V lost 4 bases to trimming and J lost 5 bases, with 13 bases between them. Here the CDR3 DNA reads TGTGCCAGCAGCCCCCCCTTGGCCCAAAACATTCAGTACTTC. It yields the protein CASSPPLAQNIQYF.

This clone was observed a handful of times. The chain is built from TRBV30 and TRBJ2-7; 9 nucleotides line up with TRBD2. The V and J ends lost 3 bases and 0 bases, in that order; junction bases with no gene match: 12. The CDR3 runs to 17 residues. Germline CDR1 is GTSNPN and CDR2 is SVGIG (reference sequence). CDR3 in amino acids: CAWSPERAGGPSYEQYF. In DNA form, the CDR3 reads TGTGCCTGGAGCCCAGAAAGGGCGGGAGGGCCCTCCTACGAGCAGTACTTC. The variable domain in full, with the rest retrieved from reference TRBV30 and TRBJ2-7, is SQTIHQWPATLVQPVGSPLSLECTVEGTSNPNLYWYRQAAGRGLQLLFYSVGIGQISSEVPQNLSASRPQDRQFILSSKKLLLSDSGFYLCAWSPERAGGPSYEQYFGPGTRLTVT.

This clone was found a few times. This CDR3 reads CASSITGGSSIQYF. For the CDR3, the DNA is TGTGCCAGTAGTATCACGGGGGGCAGTAGCATTCAGTACTTC. The chain uses TRBV19 and TRBJ2-4, with TRBD2 as a possible D gene (7 bases). The V end was cut by 3 bases, the J end by 9 bases, with 15 bases between. In germline, CDR1 is LNHDA, CDR2 SQIVND (reference sequence). This CDR3 comprises 14 residues.

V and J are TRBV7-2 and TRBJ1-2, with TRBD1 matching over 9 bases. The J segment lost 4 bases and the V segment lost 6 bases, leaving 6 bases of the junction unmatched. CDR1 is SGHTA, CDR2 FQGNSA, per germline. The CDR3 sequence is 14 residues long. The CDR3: CASSQNRGPYGYTF. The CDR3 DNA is TGTGCCAGCAGTCAAAACAGGGGGCCCTATGGCTACACCTTC.

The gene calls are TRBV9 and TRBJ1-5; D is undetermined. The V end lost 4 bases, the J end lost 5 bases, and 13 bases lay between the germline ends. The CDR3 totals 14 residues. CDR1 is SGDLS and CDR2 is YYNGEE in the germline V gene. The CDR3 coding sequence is TGTGCCAGCAGCCCCCCGGGTTCCTATCAGCCCCAGCATTTT. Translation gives CASSPPGSYQPQHF.

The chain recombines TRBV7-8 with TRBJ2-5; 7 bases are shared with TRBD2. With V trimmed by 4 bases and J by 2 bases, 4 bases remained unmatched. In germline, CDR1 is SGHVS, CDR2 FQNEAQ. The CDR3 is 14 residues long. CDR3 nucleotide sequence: TGTGCCAGCAGCTGGACGGGGGGTCAAGAGACCCAGTACTTC. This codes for CASSWTGGQETQYF.